The T cell receptor beta chain described here comes from a study of blood T cell repertoires in COVID-19. The participants were between about 18 and 95 years old and came from 20 to 30 US areas. How the authors handled the data: Nucleated cell counts were estimated from reference gene primer amplification. Produced via immunoSEQ multiplex PCR; TCRdb's table is partial and in-frame only. V, J and clone size are taken as reported in that table, and D and trimming were inferred from the DNA itself. This sample yields about 170,000 clones, of which around 82% are seen a single time; 3.5% to 4% belongs to the top ten. The germline CDR1 and CDR2 sequences are SGHRS and YFSETQ. CDR3 length: 13 amino acids. Between the trimmed V and J ends, which lost 4 bases and 1 base, there was a span of 8 bases.

The chain couples TRBV5-1 to TRBJ1-1; tentative D call: TRBD1 (5 bases). The sequenced sample consisted of PBMCs or T cells enriched from blood (not recorded which). The TCR was taken from a woman between 45 and 65 years old in a cohort exposed to, infected with or recovered from COVID-19 (not recorded which). The chain's CDR3 is CASSQDKNTEAFF. For the CDR3, the DNA is TGCGCCAGCAGCCAGGACAAGAACACTGAAGCTTTCTTT.